Listed here are 30 T cell receptor beta chains from one sample, sequenced in a study of lymphopenia after photon versus proton radiotherapy. Assay used: immunoSEQ multiplex PCR; TCRdb lists only in-frame clones, some missing. The table lists around 150,000 clones, about 85% of them singletons. The sample consisted of peripheral blood, taken from a patient treated with photon-based radiotherapy. These receptors were taken from a man aged 45-65 years with gastric cancer.

The rearrangement uses TRBV6-5 and TRBJ1-5; D is uncertain. Deletions cut 4 bases from V and 5 bases from J, with 12 bases between. The CDR3 length is 14 residues. Germline V lookup: CDR1 MNHEY, CDR2 SVGAGI. DNA of the CDR3: TGTGCCAGCAGTTTCACACATCCTCATCAGCCCCAGCATTTT. Translation gives CASSFTHPHQPQHF.

The chain links TRBV18 to TRBJ1-2; D perhaps matches TRBD1 (6 bases). The CDR3 runs to 14 residues. With 3 bases removed from V and 7 bases from J, the gap between germline ends came to 15 bases. Per germline, CDR1 KGHSH and CDR2 LQKENI. The CDR3 DNA is TGTGCCAGCTCACCCCCTAGGGGGGTCGGTGGCTACACCTTC. Translation gives CASSPPRGVGGYTF. The whole variable domain, filled in from reference TRBV18 and TRBJ1-2, reads NAGVMQNPRHLVRRRGQEARLRCSPMKGHSHVYWYRQLPEEGLKFMVYLQKENIIDESGMPKERFSAEFPKEGPSILRIQQVVRGDSAAYFCASSPPRGVGGYTFGSGTRLTVV.

This chain uses TRBV7-2 with TRBJ2-2; D not resolved. Deletions cut 0 bases from V and 4 bases from J, with 6 bases between. The CDR3 covers 14 residues. The germline V gene encodes CDR1 SGHTA and CDR2 FQGNSA. CDR3 bases: TGTGCCAGCAGCTTAGCAGGGTTCACCGGGGAGCTGTTTTTT. Translation: CASSLAGFTGELFF.

This clone was counted once. The chain employs TRBV15 and TRBJ1-2; D remains ambiguous. The CDR3 extends over 12 amino acids. Looked up from germline, CDR1 is LNHNV and CDR2 is YYDKDF (reference sequence). Trimming pared 0 bases from V and 8 bases from J, leaving 7 bases between. The CDR3 sequence: CATSRDLKGYTF. The CDR3 DNA reads as TGTGCCACCAGCAGAGATTTAAAAGGCTACACCTTC.

This rearrangement joins TRBV19 to TRBJ1-2, with D tentatively TRBD1 (6 bases). The CDR3 has 12 amino acids. Germline V CDR1 and CDR2: LNHDA, SQIVND (reference sequence). V lost 9 bases and J lost 4, with 12 bases in between. In DNA form, the CDR3 reads TGTGCCAGCCTAGACAGGATCTATGGCTACACCTTC. Protein sequence: CASLDRIYGYTF.

The chain links TRBV4-1 to TRBJ2-7; 8 bases match TRBD1. The V and J ends lost 4 bases and 3 bases, in that order; junction bases with no gene match: 11. This CDR3 has 16 residues. Germline loops: CDR1 MGHRA, CDR2 YSYEKL. The CDR3 sequence is CASSPRQGTTYYEQYF. CDR3 coding DNA: TGCGCCAGCAGCCCTCGACAGGGGACCACCTACTACGAGCAGTACTTC.

This chain links TRBV30 with TRBJ2-1; 11 bases are a match to TRBD2. V trimming: 2 bases; J trimming: 6 bases; junction bases outside the gene matches: 3. This CDR3 has 14 amino acids. Germline loops: CDR1 GTSNPN, CDR2 SVGIG (reference sequence). CDR3 in amino acids: CAWSPLAGGNEQFF. CDR3 coding DNA: TGTGCCTGGAGTCCCCTAGCGGGAGGCAATGAGCAGTTCTTC.

This CDR3 is CASSQDDSGANVLTF. The CDR3 nucleotides are TGCGCCAGCAGCCAAGATGACTCTGGGGCCAACGTCCTGACTTTC. The genes are TRBV4-3 and TRBJ2-6; D gene uncertain. In germline, CDR1 is LGHNA, CDR2 YSLEER. With 0 bases removed from V and 0 bases from J, the gap between germline ends came to 3 bases. The CDR3 extends over 15 amino acids.

This clone has more than one count but fewer than ten. The rearrangement uses TRBV19 and TRBJ2-2, with D tentatively TRBD1 or TRBD2 (5 bases each). The CDR3 has 15 amino acids. CDR1 and CDR2 (germline): LNHDA, SQIVND (reference sequence). V was pared by 3 bases and J by 3 bases, with 11 bases between. The CDR3 sequence is CASSIGARDTGELFF. The CDR3 nucleotides read TGTGCCAGTAGTATTGGGGCGAGGGACACCGGGGAGCTGTTTTTT.

The V and J genes are TRBV6-6 and TRBJ2-1, with unresolved D. The CDR3 totals 12 residues. Deletions cut 6 bases from V and 0 bases from J, with 3 bases between. Germline V CDR1 and CDR2: MNHNY, SVGAGI (reference sequence). Written as DNA, the CDR3 is TGTGCCAGCAGCCCCTCCTACAATGAGCAGTTCTTC. Its translation: CASSPSYNEQFF.

J is TRBJ2-1 and V is TRBV18, with a tentative D call TRBD2 (6 bases). Trimming took off 3 bases at V and 5 bases at J, with 20 bases between the two ends. The CDR3 length is 17 residues. In germline, CDR1 is KGHSH, CDR2 LQKENI. CDR3: CASSPQPSRGRNNEQFF. CDR3 nucleotides: TGTGCCAGCTCACCCCAGCCCTCTCGGGGGAGAAACAATGAGCAGTTCTTC.

This clone showed up just once. This chain links TRBV30 with TRBJ2-3; a possible D gene is TRBD1 (6 bases). Germline lookup yields CDR1 GTSNPN and CDR2 SVGIG (reference sequence). The CDR3 is made up of 15 amino acids. Trimming left V 1 base short and J 2 bases short, with 13 bases between. The CDR3 coding sequence is TGTGCCTGGAGTGCTGGGGGCTATCCCACAGATACGCAGTATTTT. It is translated as CAWSAGGYPTDTQYF. Filled out from reference TRBV30 and TRBJ2-3, the complete variable domain reads SQTIHQWPATLVQPVGSPLSLECTVEGTSNPNLYWYRQAAGRGLQLLFYSVGIGQISSEVPQNLSASRPQDRQFILSSKKLLLSDSGFYLCAWSAGGYPTDTQYFGPGTRLTVL.

A note on this clone: A read error may be the cause here, since a much bigger clone is one base away. The identical CDR3 is also encoded by other nucleotide sequences in the sample. This chain links TRBV18 with TRBJ1-1; D unclear. The germline V gene encodes CDR1 KGHSH and CDR2 LQKENI. Trimming removed 2 bases from V and 0 bases from J, with 4 bases in between. The CDR3 consists of 13 residues. DNA for the CDR3: TGTGCCAGCTCACCAGGATTGAACACTGAAGCTTTCTTT. Residues: CASSPGLNTEAFF.

The rearrangement uses TRBV6-5 and TRBJ2-6; possibly TRBD2 for D (5 bases). This CDR3 is 15 amino acids long. Germline V gene lookup returns CDR1 MNHEY and CDR2 SVGAGI. CDR3 in DNA: TGTGCTTCGGCCGGGGTAAGATCTGGGGCCAACGTCCTGACTTTC. Translation: CASAGVRSGANVLTF.

The J gene is TRBJ2-7, the V gene TRBV10-3, with 9 bases fitting TRBD2. Germline V gives CDR1 ENHRY, CDR2 SYGVKD. This CDR3 contains 16 residues. V shed 3 bases and J 1 base; nucleotides not matched to a gene: 7. CDR3 coding DNA: TGTGCCATCAGTGACCCCGGTAGCGGGAGTTCCTACGAGCAGTACTTC. Translation gives CAISDPGSGSSYEQYF.

The V call is TRBV7-9, the J call TRBJ2-1; D is perhaps TRBD2 (5 bases). The CDR3 has 15 amino acids. V lost 0 bases, J lost 4 bases, and 10 bases lay in between. Germline CDR1 and CDR2: SEHNR and FQNEAQ (reference sequence). The CDR3 DNA reads TGTGCCAGCAGCTTAGCGAGAGGAGGTTACAATGAGCAGTTCTTC. Protein sequence: CASSLARGGYNEQFF.

The chain links TRBV9 to TRBJ2-5, with TRBD1 as a possible D gene (5 bases). Deletions cut 0 bases from V and 5 bases from J, with 5 bases between. Germline CDR1 SGDLS, CDR2 YYNGEE. The CDR3 length is 12 residues. This CDR3 reads CASSVDRETQYF. CDR3 coding DNA: TGTGCCAGCAGCGTAGACAGGGAGACCCAGTACTTC.

The chain couples TRBV6-1 to TRBJ1-1; weak D call: TRBD1 (5 bases). Per germline, CDR1 MNHNS and CDR2 SASEGT. The CDR3 spans 15 residues. The V gene lost 4 bases and the J gene lost 0 bases, with 12 bases spanning the gap. The CDR3 bases are TGTGCCAGCAGTGTCGCTCCAGGGTTGAACACTGAAGCTTTCTTT. This gives the protein CASSVAPGLNTEAFF.

The chain has TRBV6-4 and TRBJ2-2; D unclear. Per the germline V gene, CDR1 is MRHNA and CDR2 is SNTAGT. V was trimmed by 4 bases and J by 1 base, leaving 10 bases between them. The CDR3 runs to 15 residues. CDR3 in DNA: TGTGCCAGCAGTGCAACGACTGTGAACACCGGGGAGCTGTTTTTT. Translation gives CASSATTVNTGELFF.

The gene calls are TRBV5-6 and TRBJ1-2, with TRBD1 matching 8 bases. This CDR3 region has 17 residues. The germline V gene has CDR1 SGHDT and CDR2 YYEEEE. With V trimmed by 1 base and J by 4 bases, 12 bases remained unmatched. Here the CDR3 DNA reads TGTGCCAGCAGCTTGCGGGGGACAGGATCGGCTCTCTATGGCTACACCTTC. It encodes CASSLRGTGSALYGYTF.

The genes are TRBV19 and TRBJ2-2; D is possibly TRBD2 (5 bases). Germline V gene sequence: CDR1 LNHDA, CDR2 SQIVND (reference sequence). Deletions cut 11 bases from V and 1 base from J, with 11 bases between. The length of the CDR3 is 13 residues. CDR3: CASKDWNTGELFF. The CDR3 DNA follows: TGTGCCTCCAAGGACTGGAACACCGGGGAGCTGTTTTTT.

The rearrangement uses TRBV4-1 and TRBJ2-3; D is uncertain. The CDR3 has 14 residues. The V gene's germline CDR1 is MGHRA and CDR2 YSYEKL. The ends were cut back, 1 base at V and 4 bases at J, with 9 bases in the middle. CDR3 DNA: TGCGCCAGCAGCCAAGGGCTTTTATCAGATACGCAGTATTTT. Amino acids: CASSQGLLSDTQYF.

This chain uses TRBV29-1 with TRBJ2-2, with TRBD1 matching over 10 bases. The CDR3 is 15 residues long. The V segment lost 6 bases and the J segment 5 bases; nucleotides outside the gene matches: 9. Germline CDR1 and CDR2: SQVTM and ANQGSEA. CDR3 sequence reads: CSVSRTGGNTGELFF. As DNA, the CDR3 is TGCAGCGTATCCAGGACAGGGGGAAATACCGGGGAGCTGTTTTTT.

The chain recombines TRBV9 with TRBJ2-1; unclear D gene. V dropped 5 bases and J dropped 0 bases, with 12 bases sitting between them. Germline CDR1 is SGDLS and CDR2 is YYNGEE. CDR3 length equals 15 residues. The CDR3 DNA follows: TGTGCCAGCAGTCCCCATCGAAGCTCCTACAATGAGCAGTTCTTC. It codes for CASSPHRSSYNEQFF.

This sequence joins TRBV11-3 and TRBJ2-1; 11 bases fit TRBD2. In germline, CDR1 is SGHNT, CDR2 YENEEA. The CDR3 covers 14 residues. J gave up 6 bases and V 5 bases, and 3 bases lay outside the gene matches. The CDR3 here is CASSVAGGRNEQFF. The CDR3, as DNA: TGTGCCAGCAGCGTAGCGGGAGGGCGCAATGAGCAGTTCTTC.

The gene calls are TRBV30 and TRBJ1-4; maybe TRBD1 (6 bases). Trimming removed 7 bases at V and 4 bases at J, with 16 bases between. The CDR3 sequence is 14 residues long. Germline CDR1 and CDR2: GTSNPN and SVGIG (reference sequence). The CDR3, as DNA: TGTGCCTCACGGTGGGGGGCAGTTAATGAAAAACTGTTTTTT. This sequence encodes CASRWGAVNEKLFF. Drawing the rest from reference TRBV30 and TRBJ1-4, the complete variable domain is SQTIHQWPATLVQPVGSPLSLECTVEGTSNPNLYWYRQAAGRGLQLLFYSVGIGQISSEVPQNLSASRPQDRQFILSSKKLLLSDSGFYLCASRWGAVNEKLFFGSGTQLSVL.

J is TRBJ2-2 and V is TRBV5-1; D not certain. Trimming left V 4 bases short and J 6 bases short, with 10 bases between. Looked up from germline, CDR1 is SGHRS and CDR2 is YFSETQ. The CDR3 contains 13 residues. This CDR3 is CASSPIGAGELFF. Here the CDR3 DNA reads TGCGCCAGCAGCCCTATCGGCGCCGGGGAGCTGTTTTTT.

This sequence joins TRBV28 and TRBJ2-7, with D perhaps TRBD2 (6 bases). The germline V and J ends were trimmed by 5 bases and 2 bases, with 10 bases remaining between them. Per germline, CDR1 MDHEN and CDR2 SYDVKM. CDR3 size: 13 residues. The CDR3 protein is CASSRGGAYEQYF. The CDR3 DNA is TGTGCCAGCAGTCGTGGCGGGGCCTACGAGCAGTACTTC.

The gene calls are TRBV5-6 and TRBJ1-1; D is unresolved. The V end lost 0 bases, the J end lost 3 bases, and 6 bases lay between the germline ends. CDR3 length: 13 amino acids. Germline CDR1 and CDR2: SGHDT and YYEEEE. CDR3 in DNA: TGTGCCAGCAGCTTGGACGGGTACACTGAAGCTTTCTTT. As protein: CASSLDGYTEAFF.

This chain links TRBV19 with TRBJ2-2; 9 bases match TRBD2. V was clipped by 3 bases and J by 6 bases; unmatched bases: 11. This CDR3 has 17 residues. Germline loops: CDR1 LNHDA, CDR2 SQIVND (reference sequence). The CDR3 DNA is TGTGCCAGTAGTATGAATAGCGGGAGTCTTTCCCCCGGGGAGCTGTTTTTT. Residues: CASSMNSGSLSPGELFF.